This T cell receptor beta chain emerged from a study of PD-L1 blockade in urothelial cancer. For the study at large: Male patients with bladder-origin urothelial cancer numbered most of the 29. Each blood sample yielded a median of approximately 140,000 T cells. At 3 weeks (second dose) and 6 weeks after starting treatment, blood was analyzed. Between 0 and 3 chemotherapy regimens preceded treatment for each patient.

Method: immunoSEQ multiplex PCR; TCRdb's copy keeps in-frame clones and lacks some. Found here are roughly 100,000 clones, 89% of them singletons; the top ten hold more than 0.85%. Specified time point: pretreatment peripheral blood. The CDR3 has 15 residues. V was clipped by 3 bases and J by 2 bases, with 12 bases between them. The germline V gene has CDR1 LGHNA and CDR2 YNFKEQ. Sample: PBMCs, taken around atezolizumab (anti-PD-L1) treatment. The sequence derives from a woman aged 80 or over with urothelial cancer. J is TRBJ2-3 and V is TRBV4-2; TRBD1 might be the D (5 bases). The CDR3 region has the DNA TGTGCCAGCAGCCACCCCGACAGAGACACAGATACGCAGTATTTT. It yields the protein CASSHPDRDTDTQYF.